A single sample gave rise to the 28 T cell receptor beta chains below, sequenced in a study of T cell clones after liver transplantation. Using immunoSEQ multiplex PCR, the repertoire was profiled, and TCRdb retains in-frame clones only, with some absent. The sample contains some 120,000 clones, about nine tenths of which appear only once. The sequenced sample was CD4+ T cells from blood, obtained 12 months after liver transplant. These receptors originate from a human patient who received a liver transplant. The graft donor may account for some of the T cells.

The V gene is TRBV14, the J gene TRBJ1-5; no clear D. CDR3 length: 13 residues. V lost 1 base, J lost 2 bases, and 3 bases lay in between. Germline loops: CDR1 SGHDN, CDR2 FVKESK. DNA of the CDR3: TGTGCCAGCAGCCAAGGGGGCAATCAGCCCCAGCATTTT. It codes for CASSQGGNQPQHF.

J is TRBJ1-2 and V is TRBV27; a weak D match, TRBD1 (5 bases). V shed 5 bases and J shed 7 bases, with 17 bases lying between them. The CDR3 has 14 amino acids. The germline CDR1 and CDR2 sequences are MNHEY and SMNVEV (reference sequence). CDR3 loop: CASSPGTASGGYTF. In DNA form, the CDR3 reads TGTGCCAGCAGTCCCGGGACGGCCAGTGGTGGCTACACCTTC.

CDR3 residues: CASSSRPTGGPGGNQPQHF. CDR3 coding DNA: TGTGCCAGCAGCTCCCGCCCCACGGGGGGACCGGGAGGAAATCAGCCCCAGCATTTT. The rearrangement joins TRBV7-8 to TRBJ1-5, with D perhaps matching TRBD1 (5 bases). The CDR3 consists of 19 residues. Trimming cost V 4 bases and J 4 bases, with 26 bases left between them. The germline V gene has CDR1 SGHVS and CDR2 FQNEAQ. Combining the CDR3 with reference TRBV7-8 and TRBJ1-5 gives the whole variable domain GAGVSQSPRYKVAKRGQDVALRCDPISGHVSLFWYQQALGQGPEFLTYFQNEAQLDKSGLPSDRFFAERPEGSVSTLKIQRTQQEDSAVYLCASSSRPTGGPGGNQPQHFGDGTRLSIL.

V is TRBV30 and J is TRBJ1-5, with a weak D call TRBD1 (5 bases). V was pared by 3 bases and J by 0 bases, with 12 bases between. The CDR3 is 15 amino acids. Germline V gene data show CDR1 as GTSNPN and CDR2 as SVGIG (reference sequence). The CDR3 sequence is CAWSGATASNQPQHF. The CDR3 nucleotides are TGTGCCTGGAGCGGGGCGACAGCTAGCAATCAGCCCCAGCATTTT. Filled out from reference TRBV30 and TRBJ1-5, the complete variable domain reads SQTIHQWPATLVQPVGSPLSLECTVEGTSNPNLYWYRQAAGRGLQLLFYSVGIGQISSEVPQNLSASRPQDRQFILSSKKLLLSDSGFYLCAWSGATASNQPQHFGDGTRLSIL.

This chain connects TRBV6-5 to TRBJ2-7, with a tentative D call TRBD1 (5 bases). The V and J ends lost 2 bases and 2 bases respectively, with 10 bases between them. This CDR3 region has 14 residues. Germline V CDR1 and CDR2: MNHEY, SVGAGI. The CDR3: CASSYGAGTYEQYF. The CDR3 DNA is TGTGCCAGCAGTTACGGGGCAGGTACCTACGAGCAGTACTTC.

The V call is TRBV10-3, the J call TRBJ2-1, with D tentatively TRBD2 (6 bases). CDR3 size: 14 residues. V was clipped by 2 bases and J by 6 bases, with 11 bases between them. The V gene's germline CDR1 is ENHRY and CDR2 SYGVKD. This CDR3 reads CAISEGTSRNEQFF. The CDR3 bases are TGTGCCATCAGTGAGGGTACTAGCCGCAATGAGCAGTTCTTC.

The chain is built from TRBV7-3 and TRBJ2-5, with D maybe TRBD2 (5 bases). This CDR3 spans 14 amino acids. Germline CDR1 and CDR2: SGHTA and FQGTGA. V was shortened by 5 bases and J by 3 bases, with 13 bases between the two germline ends. The CDR3 DNA reads as TGTGCCAGCAGCCCCGGCCCAGCGGAAGAGACCCAGTACTTC. Translated: CASSPGPAEETQYF.

The rearrangement links TRBV25-1 to TRBJ2-2; 7 bases are a match to TRBD1. Per the germline V gene, CDR1 is MGHDK and CDR2 is SYGVNS. V trimming: 5 bases; J trimming: 0 bases; junction bases outside the gene matches: 12. The CDR3 has 18 residues. CDR3 protein: CASSPPTPGTANTGELFF. CDR3 nucleotides: TGTGCCAGCAGTCCTCCAACGCCGGGGACAGCGAACACCGGGGAGCTGTTTTTT.

This clone was picked up a small number of times. V gene TRBV11-2 combines with J gene TRBJ1-5; no firm D call. Germline assignment: CDR1 SGHAT and CDR2 FQNNGV. The CDR3 length is 13 residues. Between the trimmed V and J ends, which lost 1 base and 5 bases, there was a span of 6 bases. CDR3 residues: CASSLVADQPQHF. In DNA, the CDR3 is TGTGCCAGCAGCTTAGTGGCAGATCAGCCCCAGCATTTT.

V and J are TRBV20-1 and TRBJ2-5; unclear D gene. The CDR3 has 11 residues. Germline V CDR1 and CDR2: DFQATT, SNEGSKA (reference sequence). V dropped 4 bases and J dropped 1 base, with 4 bases sitting between them. Here the CDR3 reads CSATSQETQYF. The CDR3 DNA reads TGCAGTGCTACTAGCCAAGAGACCCAGTACTTC.

This rearrangement joins TRBV10-3 to TRBJ2-4; D perhaps matches TRBD2 (6 bases). V gave up 0 bases and J gave up 2 bases, with 14 bases separating them. The CDR3 contains 17 residues. Germline V gene lookup returns CDR1 ENHRY and CDR2 SYGVKD. CDR3 DNA sequence: TGTGCCATCAGTGAGTCGAACGGGAGAGGGACCAAAAACATTCAGTACTTC. It encodes CAISESNGRGTKNIQYF.

The genes are TRBV30 and TRBJ2-5; TRBD1 matches 8 bases. The CDR3 is 15 amino acids. CDR1 is GTSNPN and CDR2 is SVGIG in the germline V gene (reference sequence). V shed 5 bases, J shed 0 bases, and the junction held 8 bases outside the gene matches. The CDR3 DNA is TGTGCCTGGGACAGGGGAATTAAGTACCAAGAGACCCAGTACTTC. It translates to CAWDRGIKYQETQYF. The variable domain in full, completed from reference TRBV30 and TRBJ2-5, reads SQTIHQWPATLVQPVGSPLSLECTVEGTSNPNLYWYRQAAGRGLQLLFYSVGIGQISSEVPQNLSASRPQDRQFILSSKKLLLSDSGFYLCAWDRGIKYQETQYFGPGTRLLVL.

The V and J genes are TRBV25-1 and TRBJ2-7; 8 positions agree with TRBD2. The CDR3 is 15 amino acids. V was clipped by 2 bases and J by 3 bases; unmatched bases: 6. CDR1 and CDR2 from the germline V gene are MGHDK and SYGVNS. The CDR3 DNA is TGTGCCAGCAGTGAAAGCAGCGGGAGTATCTACGAGCAGTACTTC. Translation gives CASSESSGSIYEQYF.

This clone was detected once. The chain combines TRBV7-2 with TRBJ2-1; tentatively, D is TRBD1 (5 bases). Germline V gene data show CDR1 as SGHTA and CDR2 as FQGNSA. V was trimmed by 2 bases and J by 8 bases, leaving 16 bases between them. The CDR3 contains 15 residues. CDR3: CASSLTQSSRDEQFF. DNA of the CDR3: TGTGCCAGCAGCTTAACGCAGAGTAGCAGGGATGAGCAGTTCTTC.

The rearrangement links TRBV4-2 to TRBJ2-1; no clear D. The length of the CDR3 is 14 residues. The germline V gene has CDR1 LGHNA and CDR2 YNFKEQ. V lost 0 bases to trimming and J lost 6 bases, with 9 bases between them. The CDR3 coding sequence is TGTGCCAGCAGCCAAGATCAGGTTCGCAATGAGCAGTTCTTC. Protein: CASSQDQVRNEQFF.

The chain couples TRBV25-1 to TRBJ1-6, with 12 bases aligning to TRBD1. Per germline, CDR1 MGHDK and CDR2 SYGVNS. This CDR3 is 16 amino acids long. The V and J ends lost 8 bases and 10 bases, in that order; junction bases with no gene match: 12. This chain's CDR3 is CASRPTGTGGDSPLHF. CDR3 DNA: TGTGCCAGCCGCCCCACCGGGACAGGGGGCGACTCACCCCTCCACTTT.

The V call is TRBV5-1, the J call TRBJ2-4; 8 nucleotides line up with TRBD1. Germline V gene lookup returns CDR1 SGHRS and CDR2 YFSETQ. There are 14 residues in the CDR3. The V gene end was trimmed by 2 bases and the J gene end by 10 bases; junction bases not matched to a gene: 8. The DNA for the CDR3 is TGCGCCAGCAGCTTTGAGTCGGACAGGGAGATTCAGTACTTC. Residues: CASSFESDREIQYF.

The V call is TRBV11-3, the J call TRBJ2-5; a possible D gene is TRBD2 (6 bases). The germline CDR1 and CDR2 sequences are SGHNT and YENEEA. Trimming left V 2 bases short and J 5 bases short, with 21 bases between. The CDR3 runs to 17 residues. This CDR3 reads CASSLFSVYGSGETQYF. The CDR3, as DNA: TGTGCCAGCAGCTTATTTTCCGTGTACGGGAGTGGGGAGACCCAGTACTTC.

The gene calls are TRBV5-5 and TRBJ1-2; tentative D call: TRBD1 (5 bases). The CDR3 extends over 18 amino acids. The germline V and J ends were trimmed by 2 bases and 2 bases, with 22 bases remaining between them. Germline V gene data show CDR1 as SGHKS and CDR2 as YYEKEE (reference sequence). CDR3 amino acids: CASSLPLRVTVTNYGYTF. The CDR3 nucleotides are TGTGCCAGCAGCTTACCTCTCCGTGTGACAGTGACGAACTATGGCTACACCTTC. The full variable domain, with the rest looked up from reference TRBV5-5 and TRBJ1-2, is DAGVTQSPTHLIKTRGQQVTLRCSPISGHKSVSWYQQVLGQGPQFIFQYYEKEERGRGNFPDRFSARQFPNYSSELNVNALLLGDSALYLCASSLPLRVTVTNYGYTFGSGTRLTVV.

This clone was detected only once. J is TRBJ2-7 and V is TRBV7-9; 7 nucleotides agree with TRBD1. This CDR3 region has 15 residues. J lost 2 bases, V lost 5 bases, and 9 bases had no gene match. Germline values: CDR1 SEHNR, CDR2 FQNEAQ (reference sequence). This CDR3 reads CASSPTLGQTYEQYF. The CDR3 DNA reads as TGTGCCAGCAGCCCAACTCTGGGACAGACCTACGAGCAGTACTTC.

As to this clone: At one of its ends the junction is not consistent with the germline gene, which may arise from a read error. The rearrangement joins TRBV7-7 to TRBJ2-1, with D perhaps matching TRBD1 or TRBD2 (5 bases each). CDR3 size: 13 residues. Germline values: CDR1 SSHAT, CDR2 FNYEAQ (reference sequence). The CDR3 sequence: CASSLRDGDRQFF. In DNA form, the CDR3 reads TGTGCTAGCAGCTTAAGGGACGGCGACCGGCAGTTCTTC.

This clone came up once. This chain connects TRBV6-1 to TRBJ1-1; D unresolved. CDR3 length equals 12 residues. Trimming cost V 4 bases and J 6 bases, with 9 bases left between them. The germline V gene encodes CDR1 MNHNS and CDR2 SASEGT. The CDR3 sequence: CASSAVWAEAFF. The CDR3 coding sequence is TGTGCCAGCAGTGCAGTCTGGGCTGAAGCTTTCTTT.

The rearrangement links TRBV2 to TRBJ2-3, with D perhaps TRBD1 (5 bases). The germline V gene encodes CDR1 SNHLY and CDR2 FYNNEI. This CDR3 has 15 residues. The V gene lost 6 bases and the J gene lost 3 bases, with 16 bases spanning the gap. The DNA of the CDR3 is TGTGCCAGCAGAAGGGCAGGGCTGGAGACAGATACGCAGTATTTT. Amino acid sequence: CASRRAGLETDTQYF.

V usage is TRBV29-1 and J usage is TRBJ2-5; D unresolved. With 2 bases removed from V and 3 bases from J, the gap between germline ends came to 7 bases. The germline CDR1 and CDR2 sequences are SQVTM and ANQGSEA. CDR3 length: 12 residues. The DNA of the CDR3 is TGCAGCGTTGAATCGTCAGAAGAGACCCAGTACTTC. It is translated as CSVESSEETQYF. Full variable domain (rest looked up from reference TRBV29-1 and TRBJ2-5): SAVISQKPSRDICQRGTSLTIQCQVDSQVTMMFWYRQQPGQSLTLIATANQGSEATYESGFVIDKFPISRPNLTFSTLTVSNMSPEDSSIYLCSVESSEETQYFGPGTRLLVL.

The chain joins TRBV11-3 to TRBJ2-7; D possibly corresponds to TRBD2 (5 bases). Germline CDR1 and CDR2: SGHNT and YENEEA. The ends were cut back, 5 bases at V and 5 bases at J, with 16 bases in the middle. The CDR3 sequence is 14 residues long. This chain's CDR3 is CASSPYPGFHEQYF. The CDR3, as DNA: TGTGCCAGCAGCCCTTACCCGGGGTTCCACGAGCAGTACTTC.

This chain connects TRBV7-2 to TRBJ2-3; D remains unclear. Germline lookup yields CDR1 SGHTA and CDR2 FQGNSA. V lost 3 bases, J lost 5 bases, and 6 bases lay in between. CDR3 length equals 12 residues. The DNA of the CDR3 is TGTGCCAGCAGCTTGACGAGAGATACGCAGTATTTT. This gives the protein CASSLTRDTQYF.

This sequence joins TRBV5-4 and TRBJ2-6, with TRBD1 matching over 9 bases. This CDR3 region has 16 residues. The V gene end was trimmed by 0 bases and the J gene end by 2 bases; junction bases not matched to a gene: 0. Germline V gene sequence: CDR1 SGHNT, CDR2 YYREEE (reference sequence). The chain's CDR3 is CASSLGTGAGANVLTF. CDR3 nucleotides: TGTGCCAGCAGCTTGGGGACAGGGGCTGGGGCCAACGTCCTGACTTTC.

This rearrangement joins TRBV9 to TRBJ2-7, with TRBD2 matching over 8 bases. CDR1 and CDR2 from the germline V gene are SGDLS and YYNGEE. The V and J ends lost 0 bases and 4 bases, in that order; junction bases with no gene match: 6. This CDR3 has 15 amino acids. The CDR3 loop is CASSVEPAGEYEQYF. CDR3 sequence (DNA): TGTGCCAGCAGCGTAGAGCCAGCGGGGGAGTACGAGCAGTACTTC.